This is a list of T cell receptor beta chains from one sample in a study of T cells in Graves' hyperthyroidism and ophthalmopathy. MiXCR, run by TCRdb on the multiplex PCR reads, gives a single entry per CDR3 protein. The table shows 690,000 or so distinct CDR3 sequences, with under 20% occurring only once. The sample comprised blood. The receptors originated from a woman in her fifties or sixties with Graves' hyperthyroidism that later progressed to Graves' ophthalmopathy. CDR3s include the opening cysteine and the closing phenylalanine or tryptophan. D genes are given only for firm matches. Only part of the rows carry a size: once, few, many, or a class if the clone is expanded.

D gene,V gene,J gene,clone size,CDR3 protein,CDR3 DNA
-,TRBV11-3,TRBJ2-3,few,CASSLASGNPGADTQYF,TGTGCCAGCAGCTTAGCCTCCGGGAACCCTGGCGCAGATACGCAGTATTTT
TRBD2,TRBV10-2,TRBJ2-5,-,CASSDLGLAGWTGETQYF,TGCGCCAGCAGTGATCTTGGACTAGCGGGATGGACCGGGGAGACCCAGTACTTC
TRBD2,TRBV3-1,TRBJ2-7,many,CASSPFLAGGTYEQYF,TGTGCCAGCAGTCCCTTTCTAGCGGGGGGCACCTACGAGCAGTACTTC
-,TRBV5-1,TRBJ1-1,few,CASSLQVEAEAFF,TGCGCCAGCAGCTTACAGGTTGAGGCTGAAGCTTTCTTT
TRBD1,TRBV2,TRBJ1-2,-,CASSAGGGANYGYTF,TGTGCCAGCAGTGCAGGGGGGGGGGCGAACTATGGCTACACCTTC
TRBD1,TRBV12-3/TRBV12-4,TRBJ1-3,-,CASSDRGRGNTIYF,TGTGCCAGCAGCGACAGGGGTCGGGGAAACACCATATATTTT
TRBD1,TRBV11-2,TRBJ1-1,-,CASSLDRQGGAEAFF,TGTGCCAGCAGCTTAGATCGCCAGGGGGGGGCTGAAGCTTTCTTT
-,TRBV3-1,TRBJ1-2,many,CASSQVLQGPFYGYTF,TGTGCCAGCAGCCAAGTACTTCAGGGGCCTTTCTATGGCTACACCTTC
-,TRBV5-1,TRBJ2-3,once,CASSLNRQGTDTQYF,TGCGCCAGCAGCTTGAATCGGCAGGGCACAGATACGCAGTATTTT
-,TRBV7-6,TRBJ2-1,-,CASSLGRWNEQFF,TGTGCCAGCAGCTTAGGCAGGTGGAATGAGCAGTTCTTC
-,TRBV3-1,TRBJ1-3,-,CASSQGGHLPGNTIYF,TGTGCCAGCAGCCAAGGGGGGCACTTACCTGGAAACACCATATATTTT
-,TRBV30,TRBJ1-6,many,CAWSIGTGLSPLHF,TGTGCCTGGAGTATTGGAACAGGGTTGTCACCCCTCCACTTT
TRBD1,TRBV7-8,TRBJ1-2,-,CASSSGQKNYGYTF,TGTGCCAGCAGCTCGGGACAGAAAAACTATGGCTACACCTTC
TRBD2,TRBV7-9,TRBJ2-5,many,CASSTKRGLYQETQYF,TGTGCCAGCAGCACTAAGCGGGGCCTGTACCAAGAGACCCAGTACTTC
-,TRBV5-4,TRBJ2-4,few,CASSWAPWDAKNIQYF,TGTGCCAGCAGCTGGGCCCCATGGGACGCCAAAAACATTCAGTACTTC
-,TRBV3-1,TRBJ2-1,many,CASSQDVAGYNEQFF,TGTGCCAGCAGCCAAGACGTCGCCGGCTACAATGAGCAGTTCTTC
-,TRBV20-1,TRBJ1-4,few,CSALEGNGHEKLFF,TGCAGTGCTCTAGAGGGAAATGGTCATGAAAAACTGTTTTTT
TRBD1,TRBV7-3,TRBJ1-1,-,CASGQGIITEAFF,TGTGCCAGCGGACAGGGGATAATCACTGAAGCTTTCTTT
-,TRBV7-8,TRBJ1-4,-,CASSPNRGATNEKLFF,TGTGCCAGCAGCCCCAACCGGGGGGCAACTAATGAAAAACTGTTTTTT
-,TRBV7-9,TRBJ2-2,-,CASSLESTGKAGELFF,TGTGCCAGCAGCTTGGAATCAACAGGGAAAGCCGGGGAGCTGTTTTTT
-,TRBV6-5,TRBJ1-3,-,CASSYDPTGSSGNTIYF,TGTGCCAGCAGTTATGACCCGACAGGTAGCTCTGGAAACACCATATATTTT
-,TRBV13,TRBJ1-2,-,CASSGVGGYTF,TGTGCCTCTAGCGGGGTGGGGGGCTACACCTTC